Below, 30 T cell receptor beta chains from the same sample are listed, as sequenced in a study of graft-versus-host responses after intestinal transplantation. The repertoire was sequenced with immunoSEQ multiplex PCR; TCRdb's copy has only in-frame clones and lacks some. In the table there are some 12,000 clones, over 70% of which are singletons. Source: PBMCs, taken about 130 days after transplant. These receptors came from a human patient who received an intestinal transplant, so some T cells may come from the graft donor.

The genes are TRBV15 and TRBJ2-7, with D possibly matching TRBD2 (6 bases). V lost 5 bases and J lost 1, with 12 bases in between. Germline V gene sequence: CDR1 LNHNV, CDR2 YYDKDF (reference sequence). The CDR3 runs to 14 residues. The chain's CDR3 is CATSGEDGSYEQYF. In nucleotides, the CDR3 is TGTGCCACCAGCGGGGAGGACGGATCCTACGAGCAGTACTTC.

The count of this clone is one. The chain uses TRBV10-1 and TRBJ1-1; the D is unclear. V was clipped by 6 bases and J by 0 bases, with 11 bases between them. The CDR3 loop spans 14 amino acids. Germline CDR1 and CDR2: WNHNN and SYGVQD (reference sequence). CDR3 nucleotide sequence: TGCGCCAGCAGCGCCGATGTTATGAACACTGAAGCTTTCTTT. Translating it yields CASSADVMNTEAFF.

V gene TRBV6-1 combines with J gene TRBJ2-7; TRBD1 might be the D (5 bases). The CDR3 is 15 amino acids. The germline V gene has CDR1 MNHNS and CDR2 SASEGT. Trimming took off 1 base at V and 2 bases at J, with 12 bases between the two ends. CDR3 coding DNA: TGTGCCAGCAGTGAAGGTGCGACAGAAACCTACGAGCAGTACTTC. Translation gives CASSEGATETYEQYF.

This chain joins TRBV7-3 and TRBJ1-2; 10 bases line up with TRBD1. Germline CDR1 SGHTA, CDR2 FQGTGA. CDR3 size: 16 residues. Germline trimming cut 5 bases from V and 8 bases from J; bases unmatched to any gene: 14. The chain's CDR3 is CASSPDRGRISLGYTF. The DNA for the CDR3 is TGTGCCAGCAGCCCAGACAGGGGGCGCATAAGCTTGGGCTACACCTTC.

The chain carries TRBV11-3 and TRBJ2-5; TRBD2 matches at 9 bases. Germline V gene lookup returns CDR1 SGHNT and CDR2 YENEEA. Trimming took 3 bases from V and 3 from J; bases not matched to a gene: 5. The CDR3 runs 15 residues. In DNA, the CDR3 is TGTGCCAGCAGCTTGTCTAGCGGGGCGGAAGAGACCCAGTACTTC. It yields the protein CASSLSSGAEETQYF.

This clone has a handful of counts. The chain joins TRBV25-1 to TRBJ1-3; D gene ambiguous. The V end lost 4 bases, the J end lost 7 bases, and 5 bases lay between the germline ends. CDR3 length: 11 residues. Germline-derived CDR1 and CDR2 are MGHDK and SYGVNS. CDR3 DNA sequence: TGTGCCAGCAGTGCCGCTAACACCATATATTTT. Protein: CASSAANTIYF.

The chain joins TRBV6-1 to TRBJ2-5, with 7 bases fitting TRBD2. The junction had 11 bases not matched to a gene; V was cut back by 5 bases and J by 5 bases. CDR3 length equals 15 residues. Germline V gene lookup returns CDR1 MNHNS and CDR2 SASEGT. The CDR3 spells CASSPSSGGMETQYF. CDR3 sequence (DNA): TGTGCCAGCAGTCCTTCTAGCGGAGGGATGGAGACCCAGTACTTC.

This clone was seen a few times. The chain is built from TRBV7-7 and TRBJ2-5; no clear D. The V and J ends lost 7 bases and 2 bases respectively, with 11 bases between them. The CDR3 is made up of 13 amino acids. Germline V lookup: CDR1 SSHAT, CDR2 FNYEAQ (reference sequence). The CDR3 sequence: CASTASRQETQYF. For the CDR3, the DNA is TGTGCCAGCACGGCGTCCCGTCAAGAGACCCAGTACTTC.

The gene calls are TRBV2 and TRBJ1-6, with D possibly TRBD1 on 5 matching bases. Trimming shortened V by 8 bases and J by 9 bases, and 14 bases separated the two germline ends. This CDR3 is built from 13 residues. Germline V lookup: CDR1 SNHLY, CDR2 FYNNEI. In DNA form, the CDR3 reads TGTGCCAGCCGAAGTGGGGGGGGTTCACCCCTCCACTTT. Translated: CASRSGGGSPLHF.

The chain is built from TRBV5-1 and TRBJ2-7; TRBD1 might be the D (6 bases). From germline, CDR1 is SGHRS and CDR2 YFSETQ. The CDR3 runs to 14 residues. Trimming removed 0 bases at V and 1 base at J, with 8 bases between. The CDR3 nucleotides are TGCGCCAGCAGCTTGGAGGACAGTTCCTACGAGCAGTACTTC. This encodes CASSLEDSSYEQYF.

V is TRBV6-6 and J is TRBJ2-7; D is uncertain. Germline V gene data show CDR1 as MNHNY and CDR2 as SVGAGI (reference sequence). The CDR3 is 13 residues long. The V end was cut by 2 bases, the J end by 4 bases, with 9 bases between. CDR3 residues: CASSYVDKYEQYF. CDR3 coding DNA: TGTGCCAGCAGTTACGTCGACAAATACGAGCAGTACTTC.

This rearrangement joins TRBV9 to TRBJ1-2; no definite D call. Looked up from germline, CDR1 is SGDLS and CDR2 is YYNGEE. This CDR3 spans 12 amino acids. The V gene lost 2 bases and the J gene lost 4 bases, with 6 bases spanning the gap. The CDR3 is CASSVDGYGYTF. CDR3 nucleotide sequence: TGTGCCAGCAGCGTCGACGGCTATGGCTACACCTTC. Complete variable domain (other parts from reference TRBV9 and TRBJ1-2): DSGVTQTPKHLITATGQRVTLRCSPRSGDLSVYWYQQSLDQGLQFLIQYYNGEERAKGNILERFSAQQFPDLHSELNLSSLELGDSALYFCASSVDGYGYTFGSGTRLTVV.

The chain uses TRBV4-1 and TRBJ2-1; D is unclear. The CDR3 sequence is 11 residues long. CDR1 and CDR2 from the germline V gene are MGHRA and YSYEKL. Trimming removed 4 bases at V and 5 bases at J, with 3 bases between. The CDR3 DNA sequence: TGCGCCAGCAGCCTCAACAATGAGCAGTTCTTC. Its translation is CASSLNNEQFF.

This clone occurred a few times. The chain has TRBV4-2 and TRBJ1-6; D gene ambiguous. CDR3 length: 13 amino acids. The germline V and J ends were trimmed by 4 bases and 11 bases, with 12 bases remaining between them. CDR1 and CDR2 from the germline V gene are LGHNA and YNFKEQ. DNA for the CDR3: TGTGCCAGCAGCCCCGGGATGAATCCACCCCTCCACTTT. Residues: CASSPGMNPPLHF.

As DNA, the CDR3 is TGTGCCAGCAGTTGGTTTTCTGACAGGGGAAACCAAGAGACCCAGTACTTC. This translates into CASSWFSDRGNQETQYF. This chain uses TRBV11-2 with TRBJ2-5, with TRBD1 identical over 8 bases. Germline V CDR1 and CDR2: SGHAT, FQNNGV. This CDR3 spans 17 amino acids. With 6 bases clipped from V and 0 bases from J, the junction kept 12 bases outside the gene matches.

The genes are TRBV4-1 and TRBJ1-1; tentatively, D is TRBD1 (6 bases). Trimming pared 4 bases from V and 6 bases from J, leaving 21 bases between. The CDR3 is 16 amino acids. Germline V lookup: CDR1 MGHRA, CDR2 YSYEKL. The CDR3 DNA follows: TGCGCCAGCAGCCTCGAGGCAGGGGTGGCCTTCGCTGAAGCTTTCTTT. This gives the protein CASSLEAGVAFAEAFF.

The V call is TRBV27, the J call TRBJ2-3; 7 positions match TRBD1. Germline lookup yields CDR1 MNHEY and CDR2 SMNVEV (reference sequence). With V trimmed by 5 bases and J by 3 bases, 8 bases remained unmatched. The CDR3 length is 15 residues. The CDR3 reads CASSQTGWGTDTQYF. The CDR3 nucleotides read TGTGCCAGCAGTCAGACAGGGTGGGGGACAGATACGCAGTATTTT.

In its sample, this clone ranks as large. The chain employs TRBV6-4 and TRBJ2-3, with 7 bases matching TRBD2. This CDR3 has 15 amino acids. Germline assignment: CDR1 MRHNA and CDR2 SNTAGT. Trimming took 2 bases from V and 0 from J; bases not matched to a gene: 2. CDR3 amino acids: CASSDGRASTDTQYF. In nucleotides, the CDR3 is TGTGCCAGCAGTGACGGGAGGGCTAGCACAGATACGCAGTATTTT.

The gene calls are TRBV6-5 and TRBJ1-5; D is uncertain. Trimming pared 5 bases from V and 3 bases from J, leaving 11 bases between. This CDR3 contains 14 residues. Per the germline V gene, CDR1 is MNHEY and CDR2 is SVGAGI. In DNA form, the CDR3 reads TGTGCCAGCAGTCCCAGACTGGACAATCAGCCCCAGCATTTT. Translated, it gives CASSPRLDNQPQHF.

CDR3 DNA: TGTGCCAGCAGCTTAGTGACAGGGAGGAACAATCAGCCCCAGCATTTT. Its protein is CASSLVTGRNNQPQHF. This chain connects TRBV7-9 to TRBJ1-5; 7 bases agree with TRBD1. Trimming took 1 base from V and 3 from J; bases not matched to a gene: 6. Germline assignment: CDR1 SEHNR and CDR2 FQNEAQ (reference sequence). The CDR3 contains 16 residues.

The chain carries TRBV2 and TRBJ2-3, with 10 bases identical to TRBD1. Germline trimming cut 11 bases from V and 1 base from J; bases unmatched to any gene: 6. CDR1 is SNHLY, CDR2 FYNNEI, per germline. The CDR3 extends over 14 amino acids. The CDR3 sequence: CAGRGTGGTDTQYF. CDR3 in DNA: TGTGCCGGGCGGGGGACAGGGGGCACAGATACGCAGTATTTT.

The chain combines TRBV28 with TRBJ1-4, with D perhaps matching TRBD1 (6 bases). This CDR3 has 14 residues. Trimming pared 1 base from V and 8 bases from J, leaving 11 bases between. Germline V gives CDR1 MDHEN, CDR2 SYDVKM. CDR3 loop: CASSLSGVKEKLFF. CDR3 nucleotide sequence: TGTGCCAGCAGTTTATCAGGGGTTAAGGAAAAACTGTTTTTT.

The chain employs TRBV5-4 and TRBJ2-5; the D is unclear. Germline assignment: CDR1 SGHNT and CDR2 YYREEE (reference sequence). Deletions cut 4 bases from V and 5 bases from J, with 6 bases between. The CDR3 extends over 11 amino acids. This chain's CDR3 is CASSILETQYF. CDR3 coding DNA: TGTGCCAGCAGCATACTGGAGACCCAGTACTTC.

The chain recombines TRBV5-3 with TRBJ2-1; D is uncertain. TRBV5-3 is an ORF, with its function uncertain. V dropped 5 bases and J dropped 2 bases, with 8 bases sitting between them. The CDR3 contains 13 residues. The CDR3 region has the DNA TGTGCCAGAAGAGCCTCACCCTACAATGAGCAGTTCTTC. Translation gives CARRASPYNEQFF.

The chain joins TRBV6-5 to TRBJ1-1; D unclear. Trimming stripped 2 bases from V and 5 bases from J, with 9 bases between. This CDR3 has 13 amino acids. Germline V gives CDR1 MNHEY, CDR2 SVGAGI. CDR3 nucleotide sequence: TGTGCCAGCAGTTACGGGGATTTAACTGAAGCTTTCTTT. Protein sequence: CASSYGDLTEAFF.

The chain links TRBV20-1 to TRBJ2-1; D is unclear. CDR1 is DFQATT, CDR2 SNEGSKA, per germline (reference sequence). V was pared by 0 bases and J by 9 bases, with 6 bases between. The CDR3 totals 11 residues. CDR3 DNA: TGCAGTGCTAGAGACCGTTTTGAGCAGTTCTTC. This translates into CSARDRFEQFF.

CDR3 residues: CASSDRAGDTGELFF. The CDR3 nucleotides are TGTGCCAGCAGTGACCGAGCGGGGGACACCGGGGAGCTGTTTTTT. The rearrangement links TRBV6-4 to TRBJ2-2; 8 nucleotides agree with TRBD2. The CDR3 is 15 residues long. Germline V gene lookup returns CDR1 MRHNA and CDR2 SNTAGT. The ends lost 2 bases at V and 3 bases at J; junction bases unmatched: 2.

In this sample, this clone turned up a few times. The chain combines TRBV5-1 with TRBJ2-5; tentatively, D is TRBD2 (6 bases). CDR1 is SGHRS and CDR2 is YFSETQ in the germline V gene. This CDR3 has 13 amino acids. The germline V and J ends were trimmed by 9 bases and 1 base, with 13 bases remaining between them. CDR3 protein: CAKRGESQETQYF. CDR3 bases: TGCGCCAAGCGCGGGGAGAGCCAAGAGACCCAGTACTTC.

V usage is TRBV6-5 and J usage is TRBJ1-1; D remains ambiguous. The CDR3 length is 14 residues. V shed 2 bases and J shed 0 bases, with 7 bases lying between them. Germline V gene lookup returns CDR1 MNHEY and CDR2 SVGAGI. The CDR3 region is CASSYGRLNTEAFF. In nucleotides, the CDR3 is TGTGCCAGCAGTTACGGCAGACTGAACACTGAAGCTTTCTTT.

V and J are TRBV14 and TRBJ2-1, with D uncertain. Trimming cost V 1 base and J 6 bases, with 13 bases left between them. This CDR3 is built from 15 residues. The germline V gene has CDR1 SGHDN and CDR2 FVKESK. This CDR3 is CASSQVSPRSNEQFF. The DNA for the CDR3 is TGTGCCAGCAGCCAAGTTAGCCCTCGCTCCAATGAGCAGTTCTTC.